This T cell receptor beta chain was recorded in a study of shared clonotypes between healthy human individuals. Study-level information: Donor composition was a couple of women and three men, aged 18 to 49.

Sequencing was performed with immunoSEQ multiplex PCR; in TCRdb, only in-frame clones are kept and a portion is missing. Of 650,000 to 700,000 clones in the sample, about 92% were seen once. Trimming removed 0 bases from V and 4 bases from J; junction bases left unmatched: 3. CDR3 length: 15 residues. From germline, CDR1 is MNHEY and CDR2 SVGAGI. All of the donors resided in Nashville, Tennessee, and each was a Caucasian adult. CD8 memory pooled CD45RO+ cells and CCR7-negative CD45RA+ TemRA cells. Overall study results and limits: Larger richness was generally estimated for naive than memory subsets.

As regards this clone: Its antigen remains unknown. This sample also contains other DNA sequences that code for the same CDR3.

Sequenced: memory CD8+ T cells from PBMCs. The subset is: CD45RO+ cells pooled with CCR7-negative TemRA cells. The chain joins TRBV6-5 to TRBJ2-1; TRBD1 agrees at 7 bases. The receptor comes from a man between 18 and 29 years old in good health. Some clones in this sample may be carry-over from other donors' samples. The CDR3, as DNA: TGTGCCAGCAGTTACTCGGGGGACAGTTACAATGAGCAGTTCTTC. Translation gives CASSYSGDSYNEQFF.